The 11 T cell receptor beta chains in this list originate from one sample, sequenced in a study of memory CD4+ T cells and cytomegalovirus serostatus. The sort gate was single viable CD3+CD4+CD8-CD45RO+ cells for memory CD4+ T cells. Profiled with immunoSEQ multiplex PCR; TCRdb holds only in-frame clones, not every one. The table has just over 25,000 clones, over 70% seen once. The sample consisted of memory CD4+ T cells from blood. The origin of the receptors is an adult in good health and CMV-seronegative.

The chain uses TRBV4-1 and TRBJ2-1; D perhaps matches TRBD1 (6 bases). Germline V CDR1 and CDR2: MGHRA, YSYEKL. This CDR3 has 16 amino acids. The V end was cut by 3 bases, the J end by 2 bases, with 14 bases between. This chain's CDR3 is CASSQEPGAAYNEQFF. The CDR3 DNA follows: TGCGCCAGCAGCCAGGAACCAGGGGCAGCCTACAATGAGCAGTTCTTC.

The chain employs TRBV5-4 and TRBJ1-6; D call uncertain. The ends were cut back, 9 bases at V and 7 bases at J, with 14 bases in the middle. The CDR3 covers 13 residues. Germline CDR1 and CDR2: SGHNT and YYREEE (reference sequence). Here the CDR3 DNA reads TGTGCCACCGCGACGATGGAAAATTCACCCCTCCACTTT. This sequence encodes CATATMENSPLHF.

This chain uses TRBV11-2 with TRBJ1-1; D is perhaps TRBD1 (6 bases). This CDR3 has 17 residues. In germline, CDR1 is SGHAT, CDR2 FQNNGV. Trimming took 6 bases from V and 4 from J, leaving 24 bases between them. The CDR3 nucleotides read TGTGCCAGCAGTTCCCGGGACACGGACTTCGGAGGCACTGAAGCTTTCTTT. It is translated as CASSSRDTDFGGTEAFF.

V usage is TRBV10-3 and J usage is TRBJ1-5; D unclear. Trimming took off 10 bases at V and 3 bases at J, with 10 bases between the two ends. The CDR3 contains 12 residues. Germline-derived CDR1 and CDR2 are ENHRY and SYGVKD. CDR3 loop: CASTVNNQPQHF. For the CDR3, the DNA is TGTGCCAGCACCGTGAACAATCAGCCCCAGCATTTT.

This chain links TRBV11-2 with TRBJ1-2; TRBD1 matches at 7 bases. This CDR3 has 13 amino acids. V was pared by 5 bases and J by 8 bases, with 8 bases of the junction left unmatched. Germline CDR1 SGHAT, CDR2 FQNNGV. The CDR3: CASSRQGASGYTF. DNA for the CDR3: TGTGCCAGCAGCCGACAGGGTGCCTCGGGCTACACCTTC.

The chain recombines TRBV9 with TRBJ1-1; a possible D gene is TRBD1 (6 bases). The CDR3 sequence is 16 residues long. V shed 2 bases and J shed 2 bases, with 16 bases lying between them. Germline V gene data show CDR1 as SGDLS and CDR2 as YYNGEE. For the CDR3, the DNA is TGTGCCAGCAGCGTCCTCGGGGACACGGTAAACACTGAAGCTTTCTTT. It specifies CASSVLGDTVNTEAFF. The full variable domain, completed using reference TRBV9 and TRBJ1-1, is DSGVTQTPKHLITATGQRVTLRCSPRSGDLSVYWYQQSLDQGLQFLIQYYNGEERAKGNILERFSAQQFPDLHSELNLSSLELGDSALYFCASSVLGDTVNTEAFFGQGTRLTVV.

V usage is TRBV5-1 and J usage is TRBJ1-4; the D is unclear. CDR3 length: 15 amino acids. Germline assignment: CDR1 SGHRS and CDR2 YFSETQ. The V and J ends lost 0 bases and 0 bases respectively, with 6 bases between them. CDR3 protein: CASSLDPATNEKLFF. The DNA for the CDR3 is TGCGCCAGCAGCTTGGACCCAGCAACTAATGAAAAACTGTTTTTT.

This chain connects TRBV4-2 to TRBJ2-7; D is undetermined. The V gene's germline CDR1 is LGHNA and CDR2 YNFKEQ. The CDR3 totals 13 residues. Trimming removed 2 bases from V and 3 bases from J, with 8 bases in between. The CDR3 DNA reads as TGTGCCAGCAGCCAAACCGCTGACTACGAGCAGTACTTC. It translates to CASSQTADYEQYF.

The chain combines TRBV18 with TRBJ2-1, with TRBD2 matching over 13 bases. Germline trimming cut 2 bases from V and 3 bases from J; bases unmatched to any gene: 7. This CDR3 is built from 18 residues. Per the germline V gene, CDR1 is KGHSH and CDR2 is LQKENI. This CDR3 is CASSPRATSGGNYNEQFF. The CDR3 nucleotides are TGTGCCAGCTCACCAAGGGCGACTAGCGGGGGGAACTACAATGAGCAGTTCTTC.

The chain links TRBV7-9 to TRBJ1-1, with TRBD1 identical over 7 bases. Trimming took 6 bases from V and 6 from J; bases not matched to a gene: 7. Germline CDR1 SEHNR, CDR2 FQNEAQ (reference sequence). This CDR3 is built from 13 residues. CDR3 in DNA: TGTGCCAGCAGGGGAAGTGGACAGGCTGAAGCTTTCTTT. Protein product: CASRGSGQAEAFF.

The chain is built from TRBV5-1 and TRBJ1-3; D unresolved. The V end was cut by 2 bases, the J end by 0 bases, with 9 bases between. The CDR3 sequence is 15 residues long. Germline V CDR1 and CDR2: SGHRS, YFSETQ. The CDR3 region has the DNA TGCGCCAGCAGCTTCGGACTGCCCTCTGGAAACACCATATATTTT. Its protein is CASSFGLPSGNTIYF. Drawing the rest from reference TRBV5-1 and TRBJ1-3, the complete variable domain is KAGVTQTPRYLIKTRGQQVTLSCSPISGHRSVSWYQQTPGQGLQFLFEYFSETQRNKGNFPGRFSGRQFSNSRSEMNVSTLELGDSALYLCASSFGLPSGNTIYFGEGSWLTVV.